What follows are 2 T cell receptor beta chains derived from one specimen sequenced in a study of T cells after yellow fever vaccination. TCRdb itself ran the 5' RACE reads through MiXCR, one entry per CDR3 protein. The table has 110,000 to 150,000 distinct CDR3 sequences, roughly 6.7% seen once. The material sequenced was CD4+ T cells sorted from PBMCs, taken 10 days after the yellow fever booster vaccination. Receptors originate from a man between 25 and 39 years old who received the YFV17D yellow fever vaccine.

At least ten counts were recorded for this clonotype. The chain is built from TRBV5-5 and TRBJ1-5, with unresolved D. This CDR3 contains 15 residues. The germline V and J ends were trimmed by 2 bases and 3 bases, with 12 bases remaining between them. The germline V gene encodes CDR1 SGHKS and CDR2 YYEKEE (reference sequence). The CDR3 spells CASSFDAGNNQPQHF. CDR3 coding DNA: TGTGCCAGCAGCTTTGATGCAGGAAACAATCAGCCCCAGCATTTT.

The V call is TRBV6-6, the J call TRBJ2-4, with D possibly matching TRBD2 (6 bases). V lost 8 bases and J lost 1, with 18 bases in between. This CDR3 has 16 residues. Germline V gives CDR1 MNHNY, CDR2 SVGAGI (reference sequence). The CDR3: CASEQGGWAAKNIQYF. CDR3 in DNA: TGTGCCAGCGAGCAGGGAGGATGGGCGGCCAAAAACATTCAGTACTTC.